The clone carrying this TCR beta chain was seen only a few times. What it binds is not known. The PCR ran on 60 Vbeta and 13 Jbeta primers. Generated by immunoSEQ multiplex PCR, the TCRdb table keeps only in-frame clones and is missing some. The repertoire has about 200,000 clones, less than 85% of them found once; the top ten carry 0.55% to 0.75%. The data were taken from a study of cytomegalovirus exposure and HLA in healthy donors. The CDR3 is 12 residues long. Germline V gene lookup returns CDR1 SNHLY and CDR2 FYNNEI. Trimming left V 6 bases short and J 5 bases short, with 10 bases between. Study observations and caveats: Analysis was carried out at a later point, and it linked a missense DCLRE1C variant to TCR beta V- and J-gene trimming. Reported performance of the classifier showed diagnosis of cytomegalovirus status with high specificity and sensitivity.

The source of this sequence is a man aged 18-30 years in good health and CMV-seronegative. The sequenced sample was PBMCs. The rearrangement links TRBV2 to TRBJ2-5; D perhaps matches TRBD2 (5 bases). CDR3 amino acids: CASRDGEETQYF. The CDR3 DNA follows: TGTGCCAGCAGAGACGGGGAGGAGACCCAGTACTTC.